This TCR beta chain was obtained from a study of identical twins. TCRdb re-analysed the 5' RACE reads in MiXCR, keeping a single row per CDR3 protein. The sample consists of 1.5 million to 2 million distinct CDR3 sequences, around 33% of them appearing once. This clonotype was observed many times. CDR3 size: 12 residues. The V gene lost 3 bases and the J gene lost 4 bases, with 6 bases spanning the gap. Germline CDR1 and CDR2: SNHLY and FYNNEI. The source is a newborn girl in good health. The sequenced sample was cord blood. This chain joins TRBV2 and TRBJ1-2; D is unresolved. The CDR3 protein is CASSDSAYGYTF. The CDR3 nucleotides are TGTGCCAGCAGTGACAGTGCCTATGGCTACACCTTC.